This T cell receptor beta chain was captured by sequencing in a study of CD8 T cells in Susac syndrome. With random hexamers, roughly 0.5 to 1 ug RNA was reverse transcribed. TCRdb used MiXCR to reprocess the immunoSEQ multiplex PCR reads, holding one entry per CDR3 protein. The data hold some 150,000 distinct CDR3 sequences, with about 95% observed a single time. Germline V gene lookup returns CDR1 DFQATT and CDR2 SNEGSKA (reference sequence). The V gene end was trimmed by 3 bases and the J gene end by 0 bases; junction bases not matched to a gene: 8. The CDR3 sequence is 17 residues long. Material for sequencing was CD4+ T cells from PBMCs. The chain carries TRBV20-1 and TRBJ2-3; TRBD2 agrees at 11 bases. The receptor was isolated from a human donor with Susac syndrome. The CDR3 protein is CSASLTGTSGSTDTQYF. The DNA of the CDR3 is TGCAGTGCTAGCCTTACCGGGACTAGCGGTAGCACAGATACGCAGTATTTT.